These 19 T cell receptor beta chains were sequenced from one sample in a study of Graves' ophthalmopathy and Graves' hyperthyroidism. Amplified material comprised TCR beta CDR3 regions derived from RNA transcripts. HTBI-primed RT-PCR formed the first round, and a multiplex PCR formed the second. TCRdb recomputed calls from the multiplex PCR reads with MiXCR, one row per CDR3 protein. Of roughly 1.1 million distinct CDR3 sequences in the sample, about 35% were seen once. Source material: peripheral blood or thyroid tissue (not recorded which). The receptors come from an adult man with Graves' hyperthyroidism.

The gene calls are TRBV7-9 and TRBJ1-6, with 12 bases identical to TRBD1. CDR3 length equals 14 residues. CDR1 and CDR2 from the germline V gene are SEHNR and FQNEAQ (reference sequence). Germline trimming cut 6 bases from V and 10 bases from J; bases unmatched to any gene: 4. DNA of the CDR3: TGTGCCAGCAGACCCGGGACAGGGGGCTCACCCCTCCACTTT. Translated: CASRPGTGGSPLHF.

This clonotype was observed at least ten times. The chain couples TRBV7-2 to TRBJ2-7, with D maybe TRBD2 (7 bases). This CDR3 is built from 17 residues. The V gene lost 5 bases and the J gene lost 0 bases, with 20 bases spanning the gap. CDR1 is SGHTA, CDR2 FQGNSA, per germline. In DNA, the CDR3 is TGTGCCAGCAGCCCCGTAGGGGGGGCTAGCGGCTCCTACGAGCAGTACTTC. Its translation is CASSPVGGASGSYEQYF.

This clonotype was detected only a few times. This chain connects TRBV4-1 to TRBJ2-7; D gene unclear. V lost 2 bases to trimming and J lost 0 bases, with 11 bases between them. The CDR3 spans 15 residues. Germline lookup yields CDR1 MGHRA and CDR2 YSYEKL. CDR3: CASSQTFSSSYEQYF. The CDR3 DNA reads as TGCGCCAGCAGCCAAACCTTCAGCAGCTCCTACGAGCAGTACTTC.

As regards this clonotype: The junction and the germline gene differ at one end; a read error may be behind it. The V and J genes are TRBV6-5 and TRBJ1-4; 7 nucleotides line up with TRBD1. The germline V gene encodes CDR1 MNHEY and CDR2 SVGAGI. This CDR3 is 14 amino acids long. CDR3: CASDLTGSRGKLVF. In DNA form, the CDR3 reads TGTGCCAGCGATCTGACAGGGTCTCGGGGAAAACTGGTTTTT.

The table lists this clonotype with many counts. The chain combines TRBV7-9 with TRBJ2-7, with 7 nucleotides matching TRBD1. Trimming took 5 bases from V and 7 from J; bases not matched to a gene: 14. This CDR3 is 15 amino acids long. CDR1 and CDR2 (germline): SEHNR, FQNEAQ (reference sequence). CDR3 region: CASSEGAGTVGEQYF. The CDR3 nucleotides are TGTGCCAGCAGCGAGGGGGCCGGGACAGTGGGGGAGCAGTACTTC.

The chain couples TRBV29-1 to TRBJ2-1; D is ambiguous. The CDR3 has 14 amino acids. V lost 1 base and J 4 bases, leaving 11 bases between the germline ends. The germline V gene has CDR1 SQVTM and CDR2 ANQGSEA. The CDR3 reads CSVEAGKPYNEQFF. CDR3 nucleotides: TGCAGCGTTGAAGCCGGAAAGCCGTACAATGAGCAGTTCTTC.

As for this clonotype: The junction does not match germline at one end; this may be a read error. The rearrangement links TRBV18 to TRBJ2-7; tentative D call: TRBD1 (6 bases). Germline CDR1 reads KGHSH; CDR2 reads LQKENI. The CDR3 sequence is 12 residues long. CDR3 in DNA: TGTGCCAGCTCAGGACAGAACTACGCGCAGTACTTC. Translated: CASSGQNYAQYF. Filled out from reference TRBV18 and TRBJ2-7, the complete variable domain reads NAGVMQNPRHLVRRRGQEARLRCSPMKGHSHVYWYRQLPEEGLKFMVYLQKENIIDESGMPKERFSAEFPKEGPSILRIQQVVRGDSAAYFCASSGQNYAQYFGPGTRLTVT.

Of note for this clonotype: A much more abundant neighbour one base away suggests this may be a read error. The CDR3 DNA is TGTGCCAGCAGCTTTCAGTACTTC. It is translated as CASSFQYF. This sequence joins TRBV7-8 and TRBJ2-7; D call uncertain. The CDR3 sequence is 8 residues long. Trimming shortened V by 3 bases and J by 10 bases, and 1 base separated the two germline ends. CDR1 and CDR2 from the germline V gene are SGHVS and FQNEAQ.

This clonotype was observed many times. The V gene is TRBV7-2, the J gene TRBJ1-1; D gene unclear. Between the trimmed V and J ends, which lost 5 bases and 1 base, there was a span of 11 bases. The CDR3 has 14 residues. The germline V gene encodes CDR1 SGHTA and CDR2 FQGNSA. This CDR3 reads CASSLRRSNTEAFF. The CDR3 bases are TGTGCCAGCAGCCTAAGACGGTCGAACACTGAAGCTTTCTTT.

About this clonotype: One end of the junction is discordant with germline, which a read error may explain. The genes are TRBV29-1 and TRBJ1-1; 10 bases are a match to TRBD1. Germline CDR1 is SQVTM and CDR2 is ANQGSEA. This CDR3 contains 8 residues. CDR3 nucleotides: TGCAGCGTGCCGGGACAGGGGTTT. It translates to CSVPGQGF.

This clonotype was counted a few times. V and J are TRBV12-3 or TRBV12-4 and TRBJ2-7; 10 nucleotides match TRBD1. This CDR3 is 16 amino acids long. With 3 bases clipped from V and 2 bases from J, the junction kept 7 bases outside the gene matches. The CDR3 loop is CASSFRDRGKAYEQYF. The CDR3 DNA reads TGTGCCAGCAGTTTCCGGGACAGGGGAAAGGCCTACGAGCAGTACTTC.

This clonotype came up many times. CDR3 sequence reads: CASSSQDRGGSPLHF. The CDR3 region has the DNA TGTGCCAGCAGCTCCCAGGACAGGGGCGGTTCACCCCTCCACTTT. V is TRBV7-2 and J is TRBJ1-6, with 9 bases identical to TRBD1. From germline, CDR1 is SGHTA and CDR2 FQGNSA. This CDR3 is 15 amino acids long. V was pared by 4 bases and J by 9 bases, with 7 bases of the junction left unmatched. The full variable domain, completed using reference TRBV7-2 and TRBJ1-6, is GAGVSQSPSNKVTEKGKDVELRCDPISGHTALYWYRQSLGQGLEFLIYFQGNSAPDKSGLPSDRFSAERTGGSVSTLTIQRTQQEDSAVYLCASSSQDRGGSPLHFGNGTRLTVT.

This clonotype has at least ten counts. The rearrangement links TRBV6-5 to TRBJ1-2; D not resolved. With 8 bases removed from V and 2 bases from J, the gap between germline ends came to 12 bases. Germline lookup yields CDR1 MNHEY and CDR2 SVGAGI. The CDR3 covers 13 residues. CDR3 region: CASADPDNYGYTF. The CDR3 coding sequence is TGTGCCAGCGCGGACCCGGACAACTATGGCTACACCTTC.

This clonotype was observed a handful of times. DNA for the CDR3: TGTGCCAGCAGTTACCGAACTTGGGGACAGGGAGAGACTGGGACCCAGTACTTC. It encodes CASSYRTWGQGETGTQYF. This chain joins TRBV6-5 and TRBJ2-5; 9 bases fit TRBD1. Germline CDR1 and CDR2: MNHEY and SVGAGI. The CDR3 runs to 18 residues. V lost 2 bases to trimming and J lost 7 bases; unmatched junction nucleotides: 17.

The gene calls are TRBV20-1 and TRBJ1-2, with a weak D call TRBD1 (6 bases). Trimming removed 2 bases from V and 0 bases from J, with 10 bases in between. This CDR3 is 14 amino acids long. Germline V gene sequence: CDR1 DFQATT, CDR2 SNEGSKA (reference sequence). The CDR3 DNA is TGCAGTGCTAGATCGGGACACTCTAACTATGGCTACACCTTC. It specifies CSARSGHSNYGYTF.

This clonotype was observed a few times. V is TRBV5-5 and J is TRBJ1-2; D is undetermined. The CDR3 length is 12 residues. The germline gives CDR1 SGHKS, CDR2 YYEKEE (reference sequence). The CDR3 sequence: CARDADRDGYTF. In DNA form, the CDR3 reads TGTGCTAGAGACGCGGACCGAGACGGCTACACCTTC.

This clonotype was found a few times. The V gene is TRBV6-2 or TRBV6-3, the J gene TRBJ1-6; D not certain. The V gene lost 11 bases and the J gene lost 9 bases, with 14 bases spanning the gap. CDR1 is MNHEY, CDR2 SVGEGT, per germline. This CDR3 has 12 amino acids. CDR3 protein: CAGGTGISPLHF. The CDR3 DNA sequence: TGTGCCGGAGGCACGGGGATTTCACCCCTCCACTTT.

The V gene is TRBV29-1, the J gene TRBJ2-7; 7 nucleotides match TRBD1. This CDR3 has 15 amino acids. The germline CDR1 and CDR2 sequences are SQVTM and ANQGSEA. J lost 2 bases, V lost 6 bases, and 13 bases had no gene match. The CDR3 region is CSVRPETGRAYEQYF. Written as DNA, the CDR3 is TGCAGCGTGAGGCCCGAGACAGGGAGAGCCTACGAGCAGTACTTC.

This clonotype was picked up a small number of times. This chain uses TRBV11-2 with TRBJ2-7, with D perhaps TRBD2 (6 bases). The germline V and J ends were trimmed by 0 bases and 3 bases, with 9 bases remaining between them. The CDR3 has 14 amino acids. Germline values: CDR1 SGHAT, CDR2 FQNNGV. This CDR3 reads CASSLEAGNYEQYF. The CDR3 region has the DNA TGTGCCAGCAGCTTAGAGGCGGGAAACTACGAGCAGTACTTC. Supplemented by reference TRBV11-2 and TRBJ2-7, the full variable domain reads EAGVAQSPRYKIIEKRQSVAFWCNPISGHATLYWYQQILGQGPKLLIQFQNNGVVDDSQLPKDRFSAERLKGVDSTLKIQPAKLEDSAVYLCASSLEAGNYEQYFGPGTRLTVT.